These 6 T cell receptor beta chains originate from one sample sequenced in a study of blood T cell repertoires in COVID-19. Clones were sequenced by immunoSEQ multiplex PCR, and TCRdb holds only the in-frame ones, with some missing. The data hold fewer than 400,000 clones, with about 83% observed a single time. The sample comprised PBMCs or T cells enriched from blood (not recorded which). The receptor source for this set is a woman between 45 and 60 years old who had recovered from COVID-19.

V is TRBV10-3 and J is TRBJ1-3, with D possibly being TRBD1 (6 bases). This CDR3 is built from 15 residues. Trimming left V 11 bases short and J 0 bases short, with 17 bases between. Germline CDR1 reads ENHRY; CDR2 reads SYGVKD. CDR3 bases: TGTGCCTCCACTGGACAGACAAGCTCTGGAAACACCATATATTTT. This encodes CASTGQTSSGNTIYF.

This chain links TRBV11-3 with TRBJ2-2, with 10 bases fitting TRBD1. V lost 7 bases, J lost 6 bases, and 8 bases stayed unmatched. The CDR3 is 15 residues long. Germline CDR1 and CDR2: SGHNT and YENEEA. CDR3 protein: CASKQTGGAPGELFF. DNA of the CDR3: TGTGCCAGCAAGCAGACAGGGGGCGCACCCGGGGAGCTGTTTTTT.

The V gene is TRBV28, the J gene TRBJ2-6, with TRBD1 identical over 7 bases. The CDR3 totals 17 residues. Per germline, CDR1 MDHEN and CDR2 SYDVKM. V was pared by 5 bases and J by 0 bases, with 7 bases of the junction left unmatched. For the CDR3, the DNA is TGTGCCAGCAGTCTCCGACAGGGAAGCTCTGGGGCCAACGTCCTGACTTTC. This gives the protein CASSLRQGSSGANVLTF.

The chain combines TRBV28 with TRBJ2-3, with 12 bases matching TRBD2. This CDR3 spans 14 amino acids. Germline V lookup: CDR1 MDHEN, CDR2 SYDVKM. The V and J ends lost 8 bases and 4 bases, in that order; junction bases with no gene match: 4. The CDR3, as DNA: TGTGCCAGCCTACTAGCGGGGGGCCCAGATACGCAGTATTTT. Protein sequence: CASLLAGGPDTQYF.

The chain carries TRBV27 and TRBJ1-6; 7 positions match TRBD1. Trimming cost V 6 bases and J 0 bases; bases outside gene matches: 8. Germline CDR1 is MNHEY and CDR2 is SMNVEV (reference sequence). The CDR3 consists of 17 residues. CDR3 protein: CASRETGPSSYNSPLHF. The CDR3 DNA is TGTGCCAGCAGGGAGACAGGGCCAAGCTCCTATAATTCACCCCTCCACTTT.

The J gene is TRBJ2-1, the V gene TRBV6-5, with D maybe TRBD2 (7 bases). Germline CDR1 is MNHEY and CDR2 is SVGAGI. The CDR3 is made up of 16 amino acids. V shed 0 bases and J shed 2 bases, with 11 bases lying between them. As DNA, the CDR3 is TGTGCCAGCAGTTACTCCGGGGGGCCCCCCTACAATGAGCAGTTCTTC. Translation: CASSYSGGPPYNEQFF.